The next 21 T cell receptor beta chains were all read from a single sample in a study of T cell changes during pregnancy in multiple sclerosis. Assay: immunoSEQ multiplex PCR; the TCRdb copy retains only in-frame clones and omits some. Among 72,000 or so clones listed, roughly 93% were seen once. This material consisted of peripheral blood, taken in the second trimester of pregnancy. These receptors all come from a female donor with multiple sclerosis, enrolled in a pregnancy study.

The V gene is TRBV11-2, the J gene TRBJ1-6; unclear D gene. V lost 0 bases, J lost 9 bases, and 12 bases lay in between. The CDR3 sequence is 15 residues long. Germline CDR1 and CDR2: SGHAT and FQNNGV. CDR3 sequence (DNA): TGTGCCAGCAGCTTAGAAGGTTTTGGACTTTCACCCCTCCACTTT. It encodes CASSLEGFGLSPLHF.

The gene calls are TRBV9 and TRBJ2-2, with D perhaps TRBD1 (5 bases). Germline V gives CDR1 SGDLS, CDR2 YYNGEE. The V and J ends lost 1 base and 3 bases respectively, with 13 bases between them. This CDR3 has 16 residues. The CDR3 nucleotides are TGTGCCAGCAGCGTAAGAAGAACAGGAGACACCGGGGAGCTGTTTTTT. Residues: CASSVRRTGDTGELFF.

This rearrangement joins TRBV9 to TRBJ2-1, with a possible D match to TRBD2 (6 bases). Trimming pared 7 bases from V and 5 bases from J, leaving 16 bases between. The length of the CDR3 is 14 residues. Germline CDR1 and CDR2: SGDLS and YYNGEE. For the CDR3, the DNA is TGTGCCAGCTCCGGGACTCGAGAGGACAATGAGCAGTTCTTC. This encodes CASSGTREDNEQFF.

This chain joins TRBV10-1 and TRBJ1-2; 9 nucleotides line up with TRBD1. Trimming took 4 bases from V and 7 from J; bases not matched to a gene: 4. This CDR3 region has 13 residues. Germline V gene lookup returns CDR1 WNHNN and CDR2 SYGVQD (reference sequence). CDR3 sequence: CASSGTGDGGYTF. In nucleotides, the CDR3 is TGCGCCAGCAGTGGGACAGGGGATGGTGGCTACACCTTC.

This clone was picked up one time. The chain employs TRBV28 and TRBJ1-5; 8 positions match TRBD1. The V gene's germline CDR1 is MDHEN and CDR2 SYDVKM. J lost 3 bases, V lost 5 bases, and 3 bases had no gene match. This CDR3 is 14 amino acids long. This CDR3 reads CASSHRGDNQPQHF. The CDR3, as DNA: TGTGCCAGCAGTCACAGGGGGGACAATCAGCCCCAGCATTTT.

This chain joins TRBV13 and TRBJ1-1; TRBD1 is a possible D gene (6 bases). The CDR3 sequence is 14 residues long. V was pared by 3 bases and J by 1 base, with 9 bases between. Germline V gene sequence: CDR1 PRHDT, CDR2 FYEKMQ (reference sequence). This CDR3 is CASSFGQPNTEAFF. The CDR3 DNA is TGTGCCAGCAGCTTCGGACAGCCGAACACTGAAGCTTTCTTT.

This clone is a singleton in its sample. The chain carries TRBV27 and TRBJ2-7; 7 bases agree with TRBD2. The CDR3 extends over 17 amino acids. Germline V gene sequence: CDR1 MNHEY, CDR2 SMNVEV (reference sequence). The J segment lost 6 bases and the V segment lost 4 bases, leaving 18 bases of the junction unmatched. CDR3 region: CASSSLVGASGRSEQYF. In DNA, the CDR3 is TGTGCCAGCAGTTCCCTCGTTGGGGCTAGCGGTCGAAGCGAGCAGTACTTC.

The rearrangement links TRBV6-5 to TRBJ2-7; D gene uncertain. The V end was cut by 5 bases, the J end by 1 base, with 9 bases between. CDR3 size: 13 residues. Germline V lookup: CDR1 MNHEY, CDR2 SVGAGI. For the CDR3, the DNA is TGTGCCAGCAGTCCCTTCGTTTCCTACGAGCAGTACTTC. This encodes CASSPFVSYEQYF.

V is TRBV27 and J is TRBJ1-2; 7 nucleotides agree with TRBD1. With 4 bases clipped from V and 3 bases from J, the junction kept 8 bases outside the gene matches. Germline values: CDR1 MNHEY, CDR2 SMNVEV (reference sequence). CDR3 length equals 15 residues. The CDR3 reads CASSSRTGLHYGYTF. Here the CDR3 DNA reads TGTGCCAGCAGTTCGAGGACAGGTTTACACTATGGCTACACCTTC.

The genes are TRBV30 and TRBJ1-1; 7 bases are a match to TRBD1. V shed 0 bases and J 2 bases; nucleotides not matched to a gene: 6. The CDR3 runs to 15 residues. The V gene's germline CDR1 is GTSNPN and CDR2 SVGIG (reference sequence). The CDR3 DNA reads TGTGCCTGGAGTGTAAGTGGGACAGCTAACACTGAAGCTTTCTTT. Translation: CAWSVSGTANTEAFF.

This chain links TRBV30 with TRBJ2-2; 7 bases are a match to TRBD2. The junction had 5 bases not matched to a gene; V was cut back by 3 bases and J by 7 bases. Germline values: CDR1 GTSNPN, CDR2 SVGIG (reference sequence). This CDR3 has 13 residues. CDR3 nucleotides: TGTGCCTGGAGGACTAGCCGTGACGGGGAGCTGTTTTTT. This translates into CAWRTSRDGELFF.

In DNA form, the CDR3 reads TGTGCCAGTAGTATAGGCCAAAGAACGGGCTATGGCTACACCTTC. Translated: CASSIGQRTGYGYTF. This chain uses TRBV19 with TRBJ1-2; D is unclear. The CDR3 contains 15 residues. Trimming took 1 base from V and 4 from J, leaving 13 bases between them. Germline CDR1 LNHDA, CDR2 SQIVND (reference sequence).

The gene calls are TRBV9 and TRBJ1-1, with D perhaps TRBD1 (6 bases). Germline values: CDR1 SGDLS, CDR2 YYNGEE. CDR3 length: 18 amino acids. The ends were cut back, 0 bases at V and 4 bases at J, with 22 bases in the middle. The CDR3 loop is CASSVGAPQGEGVTEAFF. The CDR3 DNA follows: TGTGCCAGCAGCGTAGGGGCCCCACAGGGCGAAGGTGTCACTGAAGCTTTCTTT.

The rearrangement links TRBV5-5 to TRBJ2-3; TRBD2 might be the D (6 bases). This CDR3 has 14 residues. With 7 bases removed from V and 4 bases from J, the gap between germline ends came to 16 bases. From germline, CDR1 is SGHKS and CDR2 YYEKEE (reference sequence). CDR3 nucleotide sequence: TGTGCCAGCCACGTTGGGGGAGGACCAGATACGCAGTATTTT. It translates to CASHVGGGPDTQYF.

The V gene is TRBV10-3, the J gene TRBJ1-2, with 8 bases identical to TRBD1. Germline CDR1 is ENHRY and CDR2 is SYGVKD. The CDR3 extends over 18 amino acids. Trimming cost V 5 bases and J 5 bases; bases outside gene matches: 19. The CDR3 bases are TGTGCCATCAGTAACACTCTCGCTAGACAGGGGATCAAGTATGGCTACACCTTC. It yields the protein CAISNTLARQGIKYGYTF.

The chain joins TRBV9 to TRBJ2-1, with 11 bases identical to TRBD1. Looked up from germline, CDR1 is SGDLS and CDR2 is YYNGEE. Unmatched junction bases numbered 23, after V lost 3 bases and J lost 0 bases. The CDR3 is made up of 23 amino acids. Written as DNA, the CDR3 is TGTGCCAGCAGCGCACAATCCGGGACAGGGGGATTCGGTCACTACATCTCCTACAATGAGCAGTTCTTC. Residues: CASSAQSGTGGFGHYISYNEQFF.

The chain links TRBV6-1 to TRBJ1-2; 7 bases agree with TRBD1. Unmatched junction bases numbered 18, after V lost 4 bases and J lost 4 bases. This CDR3 is 18 amino acids long. Looked up from germline, CDR1 is MNHNS and CDR2 is SASEGT. The CDR3 DNA reads TGTGCCAGCAGTGGGTCACTCAGGGGGACAACCATGTTCTATGGCTACACCTTC. The encoded protein is CASSGSLRGTTMFYGYTF.

This clone was found once. The chain has TRBV6-5 and TRBJ1-5, with a possible D match to TRBD1 (6 bases). Trimming pared 5 bases from V and 4 bases from J, leaving 12 bases between. The CDR3 loop spans 14 amino acids. Germline CDR1 is MNHEY and CDR2 is SVGAGI. CDR3 sequence (DNA): TGTGCCAGCAGTAACAGGGTCGGAAATCAGCCCCAGCATTTT. Its translation is CASSNRVGNQPQHF.

This clone was observed a single time. The rearrangement uses TRBV15 and TRBJ1-2; D remains ambiguous. Trimming left V 1 base short and J 4 bases short, with 13 bases between. Germline CDR1 and CDR2: LNHNV and YYDKDF (reference sequence). The CDR3 length is 15 residues. Written as DNA, the CDR3 is TGTGCCACCAGCAGAGGTCCAGGTGAGGGCTATGGCTACACCTTC. It translates to CATSRGPGEGYGYTF. The full variable domain, its missing parts supplied by reference TRBV15 and TRBJ1-2, is DAMVIQNPRYQVTQFGKPVTLSCSQTLNHNVMYWYQQKSSQAPKLLFHYYDKDFNNEADTPDNFQSRRPNTSFCFLDIRSPGLGDTAMYLCATSRGPGEGYGYTFGSGTRLTVV.

This clone was counted a few times. The rearrangement joins TRBV30 to TRBJ2-6; D is unresolved. CDR3 length: 15 residues. V lost 0 bases and J 2 bases, leaving 8 bases between the germline ends. Germline CDR1 GTSNPN, CDR2 SVGIG (reference sequence). The CDR3, as DNA: TGTGCCTGGAGTGTAGGAGTACCTGGGGCCAACGTCCTGACTTTC. Its translation is CAWSVGVPGANVLTF.

The chain uses TRBV6-5 and TRBJ1-4; 9 positions agree with TRBD1. This CDR3 comprises 14 residues. CDR1 and CDR2 (germline): MNHEY, SVGAGI. The trim removed 6 bases at V and 7 bases at J, leaving 6 bases unmatched. The CDR3 here is CASRPTGGLEKLFF. The CDR3 DNA reads as TGTGCCAGCAGACCGACAGGGGGTCTTGAAAAACTGTTTTTT.